The 24 T cell receptor beta chains in this list originate from one sample, sequenced in a study of human T cells and chemical hapten exposure. Time point given: patch test 1, 2 weeks after DPC sensitization. Specified treatment: therapeutic diphenylcyclopropenone sensitization with weekly scalp DPC. Each CDR3 protein gets one entry after TCRdb re-called the RACE reads with MiXCR. The sample shows some 91,000 distinct CDR3 sequences, around an eighth of them seen only once. The sample here was whole blood, taken in connection with sensitization to the hapten diphenylcyclopropenone (DPC). These receptors originate from a middle-aged woman with alopecia areata. Some clones in this sample may be carry-over from other donors' samples.

V and J are TRBV7-9 and TRBJ2-1, with 10 bases fitting TRBD2. The CDR3 sequence is 16 residues long. Germline CDR1 reads SEHNR; CDR2 reads FQNEAQ (reference sequence). With 1 base clipped from V and 2 bases from J, the junction kept 2 bases outside the gene matches. CDR3 nucleotides: TGTGCCAGCAGCTTAGGAAGCGGGAGGGCCTACAATGAGCAGTTCTTC. Amino acids: CASSLGSGRAYNEQFF.

The J gene is TRBJ2-3, the V gene TRBV10-3, with TRBD2 identical over 10 bases. The ends lost 3 bases at V and 3 bases at J; junction bases unmatched: 6. Germline V gene sequence: CDR1 ENHRY, CDR2 SYGVKD. The CDR3 runs 16 residues. CDR3 DNA sequence: TGTGCCATCAGTGACCTTATAGCGGGGGGTACAGATACGCAGTATTTT. Its protein product is CAISDLIAGGTDTQYF.

On this clonotype: The junction differs from germline at one of its ends, possibly a read error. The rearrangement links TRBV5-1 to TRBJ2-1, with 10 bases that match TRBD2. Germline V gene sequence: CDR1 SGHRS, CDR2 YFSETQ. The CDR3 length is 15 residues. This CDR3 is CAGSSLTSGYNEQFF. CDR3 in DNA: TGCGCCGGCAGCTCGTTGACTAGCGGGTACAATGAGCAGTTCTTC. Drawing the rest from reference TRBV5-1 and TRBJ2-1, the complete variable domain is KAGVTQTPRYLIKTRGQQVTLSCSPISGHRSVSWYQQTPGQGLQFLFEYFSETQRNKGNFPGRFSGRQFSNSRSEMNVSTLELGDSALYLCAGSSLTSGYNEQFFGPGTRLTVL.

The rearrangement links TRBV7-2 to TRBJ1-4; D is possibly TRBD1 (6 bases). With 0 bases removed from V and 15 bases from J, the gap between germline ends came to 14 bases. CDR1 is SGHTA and CDR2 is FQGNSA in the germline V gene. The CDR3 sequence is 13 residues long. CDR3 sequence (DNA): TGTGCCAGCAGCTTAGCCAGGGGAACAGAATTGTTTTTT. Translated, it gives CASSLARGTELFF.

Turning to this clonotype: One junction end does not reproduce the germline sequence, and a read error may be involved. The rearrangement uses TRBV7-7 and TRBJ2-5; tentatively, D is TRBD1 (6 bases). The CDR3 length is 14 residues. Germline lookup yields CDR1 SSHAT and CDR2 FNYEAQ (reference sequence). This chain's CDR3 is CASSLDGTQETQYF. In nucleotides, the CDR3 is TGTGCTAGCAGCTTAGACGGGACACAAGAGACCCAGTACTTC.

This clonotype was seen repeatedly, ten times or more. The rearrangement uses TRBV3-1 and TRBJ1-1; TRBD1 is a possible D gene (5 bases). Trimming stripped 7 bases from V and 4 bases from J, with 16 bases between. CDR1 and CDR2 from the germline V gene are LGHDT and YNNKEL (reference sequence). The CDR3 has 14 amino acids. This chain's CDR3 is CASTLARGGTEAFF. The CDR3 coding sequence is TGTGCCAGCACCCTAGCACGGGGGGGCACTGAAGCTTTCTTT.

J is TRBJ2-1 and V is TRBV5-4; D unclear. The V end lost 0 bases, the J end lost 3 bases, and 7 bases lay between the germline ends. The CDR3 runs 14 residues. Looked up from germline, CDR1 is SGHNT and CDR2 is YYREEE (reference sequence). In DNA, the CDR3 is TGTGCCAGCAGCTTGGGTTTATTCTACAATGAGCAGTTCTTC. This codes for CASSLGLFYNEQFF.

This clonotype was seen a handful of times. The CDR3 loop reads CASSYSSGQMNTEAFF. The CDR3 region has the DNA TGTGCCAGCAGTTACTCGAGTGGCCAGATGAACACTGAAGCTTTCTTT. This chain joins TRBV6-5 and TRBJ1-1, with D uncertain. CDR3 length: 16 amino acids. Trimming cost V 0 bases and J 0 bases, with 11 bases left between them. The V gene's germline CDR1 is MNHEY and CDR2 SVGAGI.

This clonotype was picked up a small number of times. This rearrangement joins TRBV4-1 to TRBJ1-6; TRBD1 is a possible D gene (5 bases). V lost 8 bases, J lost 4 bases, and 9 bases lay in between. The CDR3 has 13 amino acids. Germline values: CDR1 MGHRA, CDR2 YSYEKL. The CDR3 coding sequence is TGCGCCAGCGGACAAGGGTATAATTCACCCCTCCACTTT. Amino acids: CASGQGYNSPLHF.

This clonotype was picked up many times. The CDR3 region has the DNA TGTGCCAGCAGTTTGTGGACAGGCCGCGACGAGCAGTACTTC. Protein product: CASSLWTGRDEQYF. The V and J genes are TRBV28 and TRBJ2-7; 7 bases map to TRBD1. There are 14 residues in the CDR3. The junction had 7 bases not matched to a gene; V was cut back by 3 bases and J by 5 bases. Germline V gene data show CDR1 as MDHEN and CDR2 as SYDVKM.

The chain has TRBV21-1 and TRBJ2-7; TRBD2 reflects the table's D call only, with no check against the DNA. TRBV21-1 is a pseudogene locus. The CDR3 contains 16 residues. CDR3 loop: CASTSSPNQRAYEQYF. The CDR3 region has the DNA TGTGCCAGCACCTCCTCGCCGAACCAGCGAGCCTACGAGCAGTACTTC.

The V and J genes are TRBV28 and TRBJ2-7, with D perhaps matching TRBD2 (6 bases). The CDR3 spans 15 residues. Trimming removed 4 bases at V and 2 bases at J, with 15 bases between. CDR1 and CDR2 from the germline V gene are MDHEN and SYDVKM. The CDR3 DNA reads TGTGCCAGCAGTTCTGACTCGCGGGGAACCTACGAGCAGTACTTC. Its translation is CASSSDSRGTYEQYF.

CDR3 amino acids: CASSRSYGSRTYEQYF. CDR3 coding DNA: TGTGCCAGCAGCCGATCGTACGGCTCCAGAACCTACGAGCAGTACTTC. This rearrangement joins TRBV7-9 to TRBJ2-7; D gene unclear. V was shortened by 5 bases and J by 2 bases, with 19 bases between the two germline ends. CDR3 length: 16 residues. From germline, CDR1 is SEHNR and CDR2 FQNEAQ (reference sequence).

J is TRBJ2-1 and V is TRBV11-2; D may be TRBD2 (6 bases). The V gene's germline CDR1 is SGHAT and CDR2 FQNNGV. The ends were cut back, 0 bases at V and 2 bases at J, with 14 bases in the middle. This CDR3 is built from 17 residues. The CDR3 loop reads CASSLEPGTSAYNEQFF. DNA of the CDR3: TGTGCCAGCAGCTTAGAACCCGGGACTTCCGCCTACAATGAGCAGTTCTTC.

In its sample, this clonotype was seen many times. This chain links TRBV7-2 with TRBJ2-7; 9 bases align to TRBD2. The length of the CDR3 is 14 residues. Germline CDR1 is SGHTA and CDR2 is FQGNSA. Trimming at V came to 5 bases and at J to 3 bases, leaving 5 bases not matched to a gene. The CDR3 here is CASSETSGFYEQYF. The CDR3 DNA follows: TGTGCCAGCAGCGAGACTAGCGGATTCTACGAGCAGTACTTC.

This chain uses TRBV6-2 or TRBV6-3 with TRBJ2-7, with D possibly being TRBD1 (6 bases). With 6 bases removed from V and 5 bases from J, the gap between germline ends came to 11 bases. This CDR3 spans 12 amino acids. Germline V gene sequence: CDR1 MNHEY, CDR2 SVGEGT. The CDR3 here is CASRRGTNEQYF. The CDR3 DNA reads as TGTGCCAGCAGAAGAGGGACAAACGAGCAGTACTTC.

This clonotype was picked up one time. This chain uses TRBV30 with TRBJ2-7; perhaps TRBD1 as D (6 bases). Germline loops: CDR1 GTSNPN, CDR2 SVGIG (reference sequence). The CDR3 is 14 residues long. V was cut by 5 bases and J by 0 bases, with 14 bases left in between. This CDR3 reads CAWGGRLSSYEQYF. CDR3 in DNA: TGTGCCTGGGGGGGCCGTTTAAGCTCCTACGAGCAGTACTTC.

This clonotype was seen repeatedly, ten times or more. The chain joins TRBV10-3 to TRBJ1-5; D remains unclear. Looked up from germline, CDR1 is ENHRY and CDR2 is SYGVKD. V gave up 5 bases and J gave up 0 bases, with 8 bases separating them. This CDR3 region has 14 residues. CDR3 sequence: CAISRANSNQPQHF. The CDR3 DNA sequence: TGTGCCATCAGTCGCGCAAATAGCAATCAGCCCCAGCATTTT.

This clonotype was seen ten or more times. The J gene is TRBJ1-2, the V gene TRBV2, with 8 bases matching TRBD1. The CDR3 length is 17 residues. The J segment lost 2 bases and the V segment lost 3 bases, leaving 11 bases of the junction unmatched. Looked up from germline, CDR1 is SNHLY and CDR2 is FYNNEI. The CDR3: CASSDDRGYTVNYGYTF. Here the CDR3 DNA reads TGTGCCAGCAGTGACGACAGGGGATATACAGTGAACTATGGCTACACCTTC.

This clonotype turned up a few times. The gene calls are TRBV18 and TRBJ2-7; possible D gene TRBD1, 5 bases. The CDR3 totals 15 residues. The V gene's germline CDR1 is KGHSH and CDR2 LQKENI. With 6 bases removed from V and 0 bases from J, the gap between germline ends came to 15 bases. Written as DNA, the CDR3 is TGTGCCAGCTCCCCTGACAGAGGAGTCTCCTACGAGCAGTACTTC. It encodes CASSPDRGVSYEQYF.

The gene calls are TRBV5-1 and TRBJ2-3; 11 nucleotides agree with TRBD2. Germline V gene data show CDR1 as SGHRS and CDR2 as YFSETQ. CDR3 length: 16 residues. With V trimmed by 5 bases and J by 2 bases, 7 bases remained unmatched. The CDR3 spells CASRVPTSGNTDTQYF. The CDR3 DNA is TGCGCCAGCAGGGTCCCGACTAGCGGGAACACAGATACGCAGTATTTT.

This clonotype was found a few times. V usage is TRBV24-1 and J usage is TRBJ2-7; 8 nucleotides line up with TRBD1. The junction had 5 bases not matched to a gene; V was cut back by 1 base and J by 4 bases. The CDR3 is 15 residues long. The germline gives CDR1 KGHDR, CDR2 SFDVKD. CDR3 residues: CATSDFGQGAYEQYF. Written as DNA, the CDR3 is TGTGCCACCAGTGATTTCGGACAGGGCGCGTACGAGCAGTACTTC.

The CDR3 loop reads CASSLVRGSYTEAFF. CDR3 DNA: TGTGCCAGCAGCTTAGTACGGGGATCTTACACTGAAGCTTTCTTT. The chain joins TRBV7-8 to TRBJ1-1; no firm D call. V gave up 1 base and J gave up 3 bases, with 12 bases separating them. CDR3 length: 15 amino acids. The V gene's germline CDR1 is SGHVS and CDR2 FQNEAQ.

The chain employs TRBV28 and TRBJ1-6; TRBD1 is a possible D gene (5 bases). Trimming took off 6 bases at V and 7 bases at J, with 16 bases between the two ends. The CDR3 has 15 residues. Germline CDR1 is MDHEN and CDR2 is SYDVKM. The CDR3 region has the DNA TGTGCCAGCAGCACCCAGGGTGGGTCGAATTCACCCCTCCACTTT. This sequence encodes CASSTQGGSNSPLHF. Drawing the rest from reference TRBV28 and TRBJ1-6, the complete variable domain is DVKVTQSSRYLVKRTGEKVFLECVQDMDHENMFWYRQDPGLGLRLIYFSYDVKMKEKGDIPEGYSVSREKKERFSLILESASTNQTSMYLCASSTQGGSNSPLHFGNGTRLTVT.